The sequence of this T cell receptor beta chain was determined in a study of Graves' ophthalmopathy and Graves' hyperthyroidism. RNA transcripts yielded amplified TCR beta CDR3 regions. First-round RT-PCR employed HTBI primers, with a second-round multiplex PCR after it. TCRdb processed the multiplex PCR reads anew with MiXCR; each CDR3 protein has one entry. The sample yields 450,000 to 600,000 distinct CDR3 sequences, less than 40% seen once. The V gene end was trimmed by 6 bases and the J gene end by 4 bases; junction bases not matched to a gene: 5. This CDR3 is built from 13 residues. The germline V gene encodes CDR1 DFQATT and CDR2 SNEGSKA (reference sequence).

This TCR came from an adult man with Graves' hyperthyroidism. Sequenced input: peripheral blood or thyroid tissue (not recorded which). The chain carries TRBV20-1 and TRBJ2-1; 8 bases agree with TRBD1. The CDR3 region has the DNA TGCAGTGCAACGGGACAGGCTTACAATGAGCAGTTCTTC. Translated: CSATGQAYNEQFF.